These 21 T cell receptor beta chains originate from one sample sequenced in a study of T cell responses to AZD1222 COVID-19 vaccine. Repertoires were generated with immunoSEQ multiplex PCR, while TCRdb's copy carries only in-frame clones and drops some. Here the sample spans over 45,000 clones, roughly 85% being singletons. The sample here was peripheral blood, taken on day 0 of AZD1222 vaccination. These receptors were taken from an adult in good health.

This clone was recorded once. J is TRBJ1-5 and V is TRBV28; tentatively, D is TRBD1 (5 bases). Germline V gene sequence: CDR1 MDHEN, CDR2 SYDVKM. Between the trimmed V and J ends, which lost 2 bases and 0 bases, there was a span of 17 bases. The CDR3 has 18 residues. CDR3 DNA sequence: TGTGCCAGCAGTTTACTAGGGGCAGCCCTATTTAGCAATCAGCCCCAGCATTTT. It encodes CASSLLGAALFSNQPQHF.

V gene TRBV5-5 combines with J gene TRBJ2-1; 8 nucleotides agree with TRBD2. Germline V gene lookup returns CDR1 SGHKS and CDR2 YYEKEE (reference sequence). This CDR3 contains 16 residues. The ends lost 0 bases at V and 0 bases at J; junction bases unmatched: 2. The CDR3 protein is CASSLVGGASYNEQFF. CDR3 nucleotides: TGTGCCAGCAGCTTGGTCGGGGGGGCCTCCTACAATGAGCAGTTCTTC.

The chain joins TRBV5-4 to TRBJ2-2, with 10 positions matching TRBD2. Germline V gene sequence: CDR1 SGHNT, CDR2 YYREEE (reference sequence). Germline trimming cut 2 bases from V and 9 bases from J; bases unmatched to any gene: 4. The CDR3 is 14 amino acids. The CDR3 bases are TGTGCCAGCAGCTTTGCTAGCGGGGGCCGGGAGCTGTTTTTT. This translates into CASSFASGGRELFF. Drawing the rest from reference TRBV5-4 and TRBJ2-2, the complete variable domain is ETGVTQSPTHLIKTRGQQVTLRCSSQSGHNTVSWYQQALGQGPQFIFQYYREEENGRGNFPPRFSGLQFPNYSSELNVNALELDDSALYLCASSFASGGRELFFGEGSRLTVL.

The chain links TRBV27 to TRBJ2-1; maybe TRBD2 (6 bases). V gave up 5 bases and J gave up 4 bases, with 15 bases separating them. The CDR3 runs 15 residues. Per the germline V gene, CDR1 is MNHEY and CDR2 is SMNVEV (reference sequence). The CDR3: CASSKSGEPYNEQFF. The CDR3, as DNA: TGTGCCAGCAGTAAATCGGGGGAGCCATACAATGAGCAGTTCTTC.

The rearrangement links TRBV5-1 to TRBJ2-3, with D possibly TRBD1 on 6 matching bases. CDR1 is SGHRS, CDR2 YFSETQ, per germline. The CDR3 runs 16 residues. Trimming removed 0 bases from V and 5 bases from J, with 16 bases in between. The CDR3 DNA reads TGCGCCAGCAGCTTGGATCCAGGGGTGGAAAGAGATACGCAGTATTTT. The encoded protein is CASSLDPGVERDTQYF.

The chain has TRBV24-1 and TRBJ1-1; TRBD1 aligns across 8 bases. V shed 7 bases and J 4 bases; nucleotides not matched to a gene: 7. Germline values: CDR1 KGHDR, CDR2 SFDVKD. CDR3 length: 14 residues. The CDR3: CATRETGEGTEAFF. DNA for the CDR3: TGTGCCACCAGGGAGACAGGGGAGGGCACTGAAGCTTTCTTT.

This rearrangement joins TRBV24-1 to TRBJ1-1; D is unclear. The ends were cut back, 8 bases at V and 1 base at J, with 13 bases in the middle. There are 14 residues in the CDR3. Germline assignment: CDR1 KGHDR and CDR2 SFDVKD. CDR3 protein: CATTGSTGNTEAFF. Here the CDR3 DNA reads TGTGCCACCACCGGGAGTACCGGGAACACTGAAGCTTTCTTT.

This chain's CDR3 is CASSQDRFVGGNQPQHF. The CDR3 DNA reads as TGTGCCAGCAGCCAAGATCGTTTTGTGGGGGGCAATCAGCCCCAGCATTTT. This chain uses TRBV3-1 (or the pseudogene TRBV3-2) with TRBJ1-5, with a possible D match to TRBD1 (5 bases). Germline CDR1 is LGHDT and CDR2 is YNNKEL (reference sequence). The CDR3 length is 17 residues. V lost 0 bases, J lost 2 bases, and 14 bases lay in between.

The V and J genes are TRBV2 and TRBJ1-5, with unresolved D. Trimming shortened V by 5 bases and J by 6 bases, and 11 bases separated the two germline ends. This CDR3 spans 13 amino acids. Germline V gene lookup returns CDR1 SNHLY and CDR2 FYNNEI. The CDR3 reads CASSSGTVQPQHF. The DNA of the CDR3 is TGTGCCAGCAGTTCGGGCACGGTTCAGCCCCAGCATTTT.

A remark on this clone: Other DNA sequences from this sample encode an identical CDR3 as well. V is TRBV28 and J is TRBJ1-2, with D maybe TRBD1 (6 bases). The CDR3 runs to 14 residues. Germline values: CDR1 MDHEN, CDR2 SYDVKM. Trimming cost V 4 bases and J 4 bases, with 13 bases left between them. The CDR3 DNA reads as TGTGCCAGCAGTTCCTCGACAGGAGTCTATGGCTACACCTTC. Protein sequence: CASSSSTGVYGYTF.

The chain combines TRBV7-9 with TRBJ2-1; the match to TRBD2 covers 10 bases. Germline V lookup: CDR1 SEHNR, CDR2 FQNEAQ (reference sequence). V shed 4 bases and J 4 bases; nucleotides not matched to a gene: 4. The CDR3 contains 15 residues. The CDR3 sequence: CASSSLAGHYNEQFF. The CDR3 DNA follows: TGTGCCAGCAGCTCACTAGCGGGGCATTACAATGAGCAGTTCTTC. Looking up the rest from reference TRBV7-9 and TRBJ2-1 gives the full variable domain: DTGVSQNPRHKITKRGQNVTFRCDPISEHNRLYWYRQTLGQGPEFLTYFQNEAQLEKSRLLSDRFSAERPKGSFSTLEIQRTEQGDSAMYLCASSSLAGHYNEQFFGPGTRLTVL.

This clone was detected once. The CDR3 here is CASSVGLGYGYTF. CDR3 sequence (DNA): TGTGCCAGCAGTGTTGGGCTTGGCTATGGCTACACCTTC. V usage is TRBV25-1 and J usage is TRBJ1-2; D is ambiguous. Looked up from germline, CDR1 is MGHDK and CDR2 is SYGVNS. This CDR3 is 13 amino acids long. V shed 4 bases and J shed 4 bases, with 10 bases lying between them.

Details on this clone: The junction departs from the called germline gene at one end, perhaps through a read error. The V gene is TRBV19, the J gene TRBJ1-2; no definite D call. This CDR3 is 15 amino acids long. Germline assignment: CDR1 LNHDA and CDR2 SQIVND (reference sequence). Here the CDR3 DNA reads TGTGCCAGTGGTATAGTCGGGCTGCAGAACTATGGCTACACCTTC. Amino acid sequence: CASGIVGLQNYGYTF.

The rearrangement joins TRBV10-1 to TRBJ2-7; D may be TRBD1 (5 bases). V was shortened by 3 bases and J by 5 bases, with 11 bases between the two germline ends. This CDR3 spans 13 amino acids. Germline V CDR1 and CDR2: WNHNN, SYGVQD (reference sequence). CDR3 sequence reads: CASSDLPGHEQYF. Here the CDR3 DNA reads TGCGCCAGCAGTGATTTACCAGGGCACGAGCAGTACTTC.

This chain joins TRBV6-5 and TRBJ1-1, with D hard to call. Germline CDR1 is MNHEY and CDR2 is SVGAGI. The V end lost 3 bases, the J end lost 6 bases, and 14 bases lay between the germline ends. The CDR3 covers 14 residues. The CDR3 region is CASSYLSGISEAFF. The CDR3 DNA follows: TGTGCCAGCAGTTATTTATCAGGTATCTCTGAAGCTTTCTTT.

V gene TRBV5-4 combines with J gene TRBJ1-1; D gene uncertain. Between the trimmed V and J ends, which lost 4 bases and 5 bases, there was a span of 9 bases. Germline CDR1 and CDR2: SGHNT and YYREEE (reference sequence). This CDR3 has 12 amino acids. Written as DNA, the CDR3 is TGTGCCAGCAGCCAGGTCGGGACTGAAGCTTTCTTT. It codes for CASSQVGTEAFF.

This CDR3 reads CASSRLTGINSPLHF. DNA of the CDR3: TGTGCCAGCAGCCGCCTGACAGGGATTAATTCACCCCTCCACTTT. The chain employs TRBV7-2 and TRBJ1-6, with 7 bases that match TRBD1. J lost 6 bases, V lost 5 bases, and 7 bases had no gene match. The germline CDR1 and CDR2 sequences are SGHTA and FQGNSA. CDR3 length equals 15 residues.

J is TRBJ2-7 and V is TRBV7-8; 10 nucleotides align to TRBD2. The germline V gene encodes CDR1 SGHVS and CDR2 FQNEAQ. There are 15 residues in the CDR3. The V gene end was trimmed by 2 bases and the J gene end by 3 bases; junction bases not matched to a gene: 4. CDR3 sequence reads: CASSLLAGGIYEQYF. CDR3 coding DNA: TGTGCCAGCAGCTTATTAGCGGGGGGCATCTACGAGCAGTACTTC.

The V call is TRBV27, the J call TRBJ2-7; a weak D match, TRBD2 (7 bases). CDR3 size: 15 residues. The ends were cut back, 2 bases at V and 7 bases at J, with 18 bases in the middle. Germline V gene sequence: CDR1 MNHEY, CDR2 SMNVEV (reference sequence). The CDR3: CASSLRGGEAREQYF. DNA for the CDR3: TGTGCCAGCAGTTTAAGAGGGGGGGAGGCGCGGGAGCAGTACTTC.

The chain uses TRBV5-6 and TRBJ1-2, with 11 bases that match TRBD1. CDR3 size: 15 residues. Germline V gene sequence: CDR1 SGHDT, CDR2 YYEEEE. Losses at the gene ends were 4 bases for V and 2 bases for J; bases not matched to a gene: 4. The CDR3 is CASSIRDRGNYGYTF. Here the CDR3 DNA reads TGTGCCAGCAGCATACGGGACAGGGGGAACTATGGCTACACCTTC.

The rearrangement links TRBV28 to TRBJ2-7; D remains ambiguous. This CDR3 is built from 13 residues. CDR1 and CDR2 from the germline V gene are MDHEN and SYDVKM. V was cut by 5 bases and J by 2 bases, with 10 bases left in between. In nucleotides, the CDR3 is TGTGCCAGCAGTCCAACATCAGCCTACGAGCAGTACTTC. Protein product: CASSPTSAYEQYF.